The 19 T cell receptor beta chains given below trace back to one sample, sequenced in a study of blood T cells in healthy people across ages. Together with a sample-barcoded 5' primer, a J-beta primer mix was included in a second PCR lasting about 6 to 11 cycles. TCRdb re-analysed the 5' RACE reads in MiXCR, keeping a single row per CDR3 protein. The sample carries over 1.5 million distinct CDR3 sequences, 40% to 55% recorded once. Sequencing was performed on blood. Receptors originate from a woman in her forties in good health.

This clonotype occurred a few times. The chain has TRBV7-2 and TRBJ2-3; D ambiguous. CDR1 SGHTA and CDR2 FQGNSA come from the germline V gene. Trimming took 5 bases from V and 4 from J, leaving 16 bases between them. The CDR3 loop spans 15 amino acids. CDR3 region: CASSPGRKNADTQYF. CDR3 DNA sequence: TGTGCCAGCAGCCCCGGTCGAAAAAACGCAGATACGCAGTATTTT.

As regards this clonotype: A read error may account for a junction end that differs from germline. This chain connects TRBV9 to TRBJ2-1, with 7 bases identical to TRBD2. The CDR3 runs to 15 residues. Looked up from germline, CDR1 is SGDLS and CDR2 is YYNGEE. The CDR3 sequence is CAGSVGAGAYNEQFF. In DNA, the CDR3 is TGTGCCGGCAGCGTAGGGGCGGGAGCCTACAATGAGCAGTTCTTC.

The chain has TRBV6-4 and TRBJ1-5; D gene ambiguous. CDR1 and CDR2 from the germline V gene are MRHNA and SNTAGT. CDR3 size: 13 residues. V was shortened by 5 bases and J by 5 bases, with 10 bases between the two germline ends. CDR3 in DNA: TGTGCCAGCAGTCGAGTACGGGATCAGCCCCAGCATTTT. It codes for CASSRVRDQPQHF.

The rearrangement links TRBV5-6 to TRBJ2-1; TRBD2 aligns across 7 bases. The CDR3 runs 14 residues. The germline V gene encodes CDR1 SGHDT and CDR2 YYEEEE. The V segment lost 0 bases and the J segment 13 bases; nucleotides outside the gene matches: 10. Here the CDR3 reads CASSLAASGETQFF. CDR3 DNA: TGTGCCAGCAGCTTGGCTGCTAGCGGAGAGACCCAGTTCTTC.

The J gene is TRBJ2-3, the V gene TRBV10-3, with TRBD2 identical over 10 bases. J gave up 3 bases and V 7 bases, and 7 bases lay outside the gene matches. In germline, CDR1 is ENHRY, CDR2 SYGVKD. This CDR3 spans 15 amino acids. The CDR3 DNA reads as TGTGCCATCACCCTAAGCGGGGGGGCTACAGATACGCAGTATTTT. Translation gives CAITLSGGATDTQYF.

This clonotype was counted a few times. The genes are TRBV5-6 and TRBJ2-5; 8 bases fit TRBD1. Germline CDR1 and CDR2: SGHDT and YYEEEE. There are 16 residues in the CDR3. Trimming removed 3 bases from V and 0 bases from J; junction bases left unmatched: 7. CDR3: CASSSRDRWYQETQYF. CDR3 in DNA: TGTGCCAGCAGCTCCAGGGACAGGTGGTACCAAGAGACCCAGTACTTC.

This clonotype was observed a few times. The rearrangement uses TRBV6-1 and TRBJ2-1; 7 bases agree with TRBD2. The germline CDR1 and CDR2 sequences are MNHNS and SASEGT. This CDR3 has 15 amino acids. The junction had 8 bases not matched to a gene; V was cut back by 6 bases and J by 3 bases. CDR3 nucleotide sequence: TGTGCCAGCAGCCAATTTGGCGGGGGCTACAATGAGCAGTTCTTC. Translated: CASSQFGGGYNEQFF.

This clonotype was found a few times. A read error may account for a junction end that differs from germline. The chain's CDR3 is CASSQGSAGGTNTQYF. DNA for the CDR3: TGTGCCAGCAGCCAAGGATCGGCTGGAGGCACAAATACGCAGTATTTT. V gene TRBV3-1 combines with J gene TRBJ2-3, with D perhaps TRBD2 (5 bases). CDR1 and CDR2 (germline): LGHDT, YNNKEL (reference sequence). This CDR3 has 16 amino acids.

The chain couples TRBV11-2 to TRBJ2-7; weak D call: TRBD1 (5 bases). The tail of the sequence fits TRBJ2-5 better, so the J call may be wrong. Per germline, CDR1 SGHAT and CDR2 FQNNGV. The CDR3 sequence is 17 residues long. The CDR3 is CASSLEEWGVRKETQYF. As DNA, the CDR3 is TGTGCCAGCAGCTTAGAAGAGTGGGGCGTGAGAAAAGAGACCCAGTACTTC.

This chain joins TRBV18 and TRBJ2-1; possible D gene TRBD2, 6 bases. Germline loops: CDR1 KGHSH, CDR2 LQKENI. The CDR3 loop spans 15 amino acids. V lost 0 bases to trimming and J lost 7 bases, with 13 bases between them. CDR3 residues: CASSPPAEGLNEQFF. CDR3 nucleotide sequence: TGTGCCAGCTCACCACCTGCGGAGGGACTTAATGAGCAGTTCTTC.

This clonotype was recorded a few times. CDR3 sequence reads: CASSFRSNEQFF. The CDR3 DNA is TGCGCCAGCAGCTTTAGGAGTAATGAGCAGTTCTTC. This chain uses TRBV5-1 with TRBJ2-1, with D unresolved. Germline V lookup: CDR1 SGHRS, CDR2 YFSETQ. Between the trimmed V and J ends, which lost 2 bases and 7 bases, there was a span of 7 bases. CDR3 length: 12 amino acids.

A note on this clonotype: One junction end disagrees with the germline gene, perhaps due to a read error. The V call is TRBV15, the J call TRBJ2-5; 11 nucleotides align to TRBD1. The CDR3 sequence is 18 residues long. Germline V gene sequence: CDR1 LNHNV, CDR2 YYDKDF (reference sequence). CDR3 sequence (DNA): TGTGCCACCAGCAGTATTAACCACTTGGACAGGGGGCTGGGTGAGCAGTACTTT. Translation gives CATSSINHLDRGLGEQYF.

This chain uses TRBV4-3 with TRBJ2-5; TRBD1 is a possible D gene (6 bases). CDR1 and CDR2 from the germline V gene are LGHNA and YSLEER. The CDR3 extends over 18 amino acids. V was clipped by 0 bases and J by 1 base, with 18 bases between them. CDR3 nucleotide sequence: TGCGCCAGCAGCCAAGATCGAGTGAGTGGGACATTCCAAGAGACCCAGTACTTC. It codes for CASSQDRVSGTFQETQYF.

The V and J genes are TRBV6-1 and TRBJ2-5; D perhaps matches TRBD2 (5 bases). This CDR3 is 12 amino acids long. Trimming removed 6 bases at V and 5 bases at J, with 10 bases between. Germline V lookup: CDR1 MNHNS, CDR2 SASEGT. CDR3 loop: CASRTNWETQYF. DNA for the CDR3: TGTGCCAGCAGGACTAATTGGGAGACCCAGTACTTC.

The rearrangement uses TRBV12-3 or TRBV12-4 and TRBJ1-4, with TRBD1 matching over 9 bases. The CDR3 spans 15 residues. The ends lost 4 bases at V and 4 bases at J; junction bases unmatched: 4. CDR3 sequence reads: CASSSRQGVNEKLFF. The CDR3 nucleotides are TGTGCCAGCAGTTCACGACAGGGGGTTAATGAAAAACTGTTTTTT.

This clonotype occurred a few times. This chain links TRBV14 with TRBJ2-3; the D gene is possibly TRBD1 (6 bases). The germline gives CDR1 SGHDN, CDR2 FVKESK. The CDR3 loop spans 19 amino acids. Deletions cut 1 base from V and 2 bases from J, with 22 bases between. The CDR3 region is CASSQVWGRGGAPTDTQYF. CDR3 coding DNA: TGTGCCAGCAGCCAAGTCTGGGGTCGAGGGGGAGCCCCCACAGATACGCAGTATTTT.

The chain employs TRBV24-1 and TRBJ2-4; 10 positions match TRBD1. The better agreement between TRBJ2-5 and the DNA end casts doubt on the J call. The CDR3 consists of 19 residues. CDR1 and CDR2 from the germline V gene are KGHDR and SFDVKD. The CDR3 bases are TGTGCCACCAGTGACCCCGAACTTAACCCGGGACAGGGGATGGAGACCCAGTACTTC. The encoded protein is CATSDPELNPGQGMETQYF.

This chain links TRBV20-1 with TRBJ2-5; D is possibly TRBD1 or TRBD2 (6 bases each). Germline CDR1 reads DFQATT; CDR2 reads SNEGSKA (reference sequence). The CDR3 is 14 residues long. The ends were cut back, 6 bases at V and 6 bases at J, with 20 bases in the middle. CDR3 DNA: TGCAGTGCCCGTTTACAGGGAGGTAAAAAGACCCAGTACTTC. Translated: CSARLQGGKKTQYF.

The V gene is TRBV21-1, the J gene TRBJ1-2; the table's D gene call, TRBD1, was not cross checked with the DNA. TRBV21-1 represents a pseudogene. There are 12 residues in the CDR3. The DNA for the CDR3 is TGTGCCAGCAAATCGACAGGGGATGGCTACACCTTC. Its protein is CASKSTGDGYTF.